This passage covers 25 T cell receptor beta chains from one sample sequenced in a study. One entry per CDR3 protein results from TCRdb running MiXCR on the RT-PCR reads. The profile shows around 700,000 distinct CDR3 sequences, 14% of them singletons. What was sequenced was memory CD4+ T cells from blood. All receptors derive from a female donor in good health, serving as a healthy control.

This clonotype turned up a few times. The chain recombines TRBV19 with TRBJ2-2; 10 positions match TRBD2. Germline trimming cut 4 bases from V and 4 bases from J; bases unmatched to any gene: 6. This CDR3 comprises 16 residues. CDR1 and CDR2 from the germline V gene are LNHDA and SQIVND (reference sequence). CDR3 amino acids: CASSTGTSVSTGELFF. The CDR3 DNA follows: TGTGCCAGTAGTACGGGGACTAGCGTGAGCACCGGGGAGCTGTTTTTT.

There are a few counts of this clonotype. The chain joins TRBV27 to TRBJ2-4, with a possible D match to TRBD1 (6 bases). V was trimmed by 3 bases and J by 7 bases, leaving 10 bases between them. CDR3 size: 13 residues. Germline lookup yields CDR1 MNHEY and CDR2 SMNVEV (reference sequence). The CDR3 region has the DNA TGTGCCAGCAGTTTGTCAGGGGTGAACATTCAGTACTTC. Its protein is CASSLSGVNIQYF.

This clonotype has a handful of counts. The CDR3 reads CASRPTSGTSYNEQFF. The CDR3 bases are TGTGCCAGCAGGCCGACTAGCGGGACCTCTTACAATGAGCAGTTCTTC. The gene calls are TRBV27 and TRBJ2-1; 11 bases agree with TRBD2. V shed 6 bases, J shed 4 bases, and the junction held 8 bases outside the gene matches. The germline V gene has CDR1 MNHEY and CDR2 SMNVEV (reference sequence). This CDR3 comprises 16 residues.

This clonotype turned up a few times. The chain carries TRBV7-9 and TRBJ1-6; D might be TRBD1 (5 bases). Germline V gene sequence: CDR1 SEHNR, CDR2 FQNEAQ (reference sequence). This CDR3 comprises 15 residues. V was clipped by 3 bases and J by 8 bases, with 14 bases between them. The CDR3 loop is CASSFAGTRDSPLHF. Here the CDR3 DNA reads TGTGCCAGCAGCTTCGCCGGGACGCGTGATTCACCCCTCCACTTT. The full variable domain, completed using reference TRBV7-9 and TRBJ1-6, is DTGVSQNPRHKITKRGQNVTFRCDPISEHNRLYWYRQTLGQGPEFLTYFQNEAQLEKSRLLSDRFSAERPKGSFSTLEIQRTEQGDSAMYLCASSFAGTRDSPLHFGNGTRLTVT.

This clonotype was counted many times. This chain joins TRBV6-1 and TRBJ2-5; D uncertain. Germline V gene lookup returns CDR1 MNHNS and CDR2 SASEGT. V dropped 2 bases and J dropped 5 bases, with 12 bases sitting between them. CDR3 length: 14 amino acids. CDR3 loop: CASSELWGWETQYF. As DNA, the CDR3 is TGTGCCAGCAGTGAACTATGGGGATGGGAGACCCAGTACTTC.

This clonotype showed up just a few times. For the CDR3, the DNA is TGTGCCAGCAGCGACCCAGGGACGGCCGAAGCGCAGTATTTT. This sequence encodes CASSDPGTAEAQYF. V gene TRBV11-1 combines with J gene TRBJ2-3; D tentatively reads TRBD1 or TRBD2 (5 bases each). Trimming took off 5 bases at V and 10 bases at J, with 19 bases between the two ends. The CDR3 is 14 residues long. CDR1 SGHAT and CDR2 FQDESV come from the germline V gene (reference sequence).

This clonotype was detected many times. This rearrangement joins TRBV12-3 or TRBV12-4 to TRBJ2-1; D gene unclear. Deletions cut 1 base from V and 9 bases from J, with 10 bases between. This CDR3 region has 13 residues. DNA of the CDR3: TGTGCCAGCAGTTTAGACGGCGCGGTTGAGCAGTTCTTC. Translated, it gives CASSLDGAVEQFF.

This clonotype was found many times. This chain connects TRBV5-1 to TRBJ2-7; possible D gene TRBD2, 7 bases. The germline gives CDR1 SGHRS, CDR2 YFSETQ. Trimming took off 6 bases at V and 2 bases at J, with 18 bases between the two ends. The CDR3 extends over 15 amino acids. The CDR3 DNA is TGCGCCAGCACCCCCGGGGCGGGGGCTACCTACGAGCAGTACTTC. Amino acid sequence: CASTPGAGATYEQYF.

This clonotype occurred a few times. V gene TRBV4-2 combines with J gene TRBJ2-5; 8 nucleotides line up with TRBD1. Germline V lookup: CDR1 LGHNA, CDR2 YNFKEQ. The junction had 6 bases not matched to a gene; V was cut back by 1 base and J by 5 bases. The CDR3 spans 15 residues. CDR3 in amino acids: CASSQGGTGGETQYF. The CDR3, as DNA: TGTGCCAGCAGCCAAGGGGGGACAGGTGGGGAGACCCAGTACTTC.

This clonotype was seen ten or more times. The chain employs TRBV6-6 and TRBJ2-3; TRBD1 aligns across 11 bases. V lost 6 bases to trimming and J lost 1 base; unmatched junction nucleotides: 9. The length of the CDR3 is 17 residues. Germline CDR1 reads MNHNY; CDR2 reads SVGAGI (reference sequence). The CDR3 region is CASRSPPGQGGTDTQYF. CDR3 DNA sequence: TGTGCCAGCAGATCACCTCCGGGACAGGGGGGCACAGATACGCAGTATTTT.

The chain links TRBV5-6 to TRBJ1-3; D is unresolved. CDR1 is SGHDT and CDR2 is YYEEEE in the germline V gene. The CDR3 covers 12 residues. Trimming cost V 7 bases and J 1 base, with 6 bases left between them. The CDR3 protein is CASGESGNTIYF. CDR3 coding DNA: TGTGCCAGCGGAGAGTCTGGAAACACCATATATTTT. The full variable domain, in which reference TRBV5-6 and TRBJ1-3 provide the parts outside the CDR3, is DAGVTQSPTHLIKTRGQQVTLRCSPKSGHDTVSWYQQALGQGPQFIFQYYEEEERQRGNFPDRFSGHQFPNYSSELNVNALLLGDSALYLCASGESGNTIYFGEGSWLTVV.

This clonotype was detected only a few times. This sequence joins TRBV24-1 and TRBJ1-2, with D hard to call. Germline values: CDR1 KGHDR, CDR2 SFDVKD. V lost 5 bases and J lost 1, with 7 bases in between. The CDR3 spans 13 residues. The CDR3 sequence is CATSGAINYGYTF. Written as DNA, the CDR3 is TGTGCCACCAGTGGGGCAATTAACTATGGCTACACCTTC.

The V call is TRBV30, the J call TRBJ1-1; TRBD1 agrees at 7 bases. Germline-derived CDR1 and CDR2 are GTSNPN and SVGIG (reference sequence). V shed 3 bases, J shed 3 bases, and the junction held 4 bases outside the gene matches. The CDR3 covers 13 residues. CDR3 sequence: CAWSSTGDTEAFF. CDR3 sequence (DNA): TGTGCCTGGAGCTCTACAGGGGACACTGAAGCTTTCTTT.

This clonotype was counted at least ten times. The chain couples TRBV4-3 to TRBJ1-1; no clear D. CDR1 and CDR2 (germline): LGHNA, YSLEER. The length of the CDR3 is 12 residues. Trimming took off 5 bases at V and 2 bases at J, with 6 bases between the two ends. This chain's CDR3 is CASSTRNTEAFF. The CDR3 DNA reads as TGCGCCAGCAGCACCCGAAACACTGAAGCTTTCTTT.

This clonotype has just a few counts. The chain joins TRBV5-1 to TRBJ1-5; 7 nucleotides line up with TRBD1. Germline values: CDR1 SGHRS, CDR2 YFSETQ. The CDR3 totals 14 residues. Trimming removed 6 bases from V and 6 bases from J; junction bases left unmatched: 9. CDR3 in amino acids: CASNTGESGQPQHF. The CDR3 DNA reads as TGCGCCAGCAACACAGGGGAGTCGGGTCAGCCCCAGCATTTT.

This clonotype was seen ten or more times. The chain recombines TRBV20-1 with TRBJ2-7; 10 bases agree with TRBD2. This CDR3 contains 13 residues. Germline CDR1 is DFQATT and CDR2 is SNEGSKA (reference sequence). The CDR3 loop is CRGAGGPLYEQYF. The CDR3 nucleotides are TGCAGGGGAGCGGGAGGGCCCCTATACGAGCAGTACTTC.

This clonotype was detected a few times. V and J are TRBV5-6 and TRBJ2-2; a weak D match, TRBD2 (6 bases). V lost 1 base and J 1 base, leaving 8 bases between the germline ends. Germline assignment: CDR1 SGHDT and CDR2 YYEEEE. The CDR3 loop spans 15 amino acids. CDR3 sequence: CASSLYGRNTGELFF. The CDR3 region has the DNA TGTGCCAGCAGCTTGTACGGGAGGAACACCGGGGAGCTGTTTTTT. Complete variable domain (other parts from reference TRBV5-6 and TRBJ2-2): DAGVTQSPTHLIKTRGQQVTLRCSPKSGHDTVSWYQQALGQGPQFIFQYYEEEERQRGNFPDRFSGHQFPNYSSELNVNALLLGDSALYLCASSLYGRNTGELFFGEGSRLTVL.

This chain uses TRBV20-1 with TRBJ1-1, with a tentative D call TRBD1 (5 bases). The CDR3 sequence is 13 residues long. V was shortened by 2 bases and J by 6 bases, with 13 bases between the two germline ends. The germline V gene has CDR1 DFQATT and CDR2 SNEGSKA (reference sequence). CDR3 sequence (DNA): TGCAGTGCTAGAACGACCGGGGACGCTGAAGCTTTCTTT. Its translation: CSARTTGDAEAFF.

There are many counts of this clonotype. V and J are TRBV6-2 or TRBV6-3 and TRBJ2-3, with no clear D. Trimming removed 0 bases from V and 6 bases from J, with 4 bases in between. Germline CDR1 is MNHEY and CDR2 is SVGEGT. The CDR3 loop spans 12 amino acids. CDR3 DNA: TGTGCCAGCAGTTACTCGAGTGATACGCAGTATTTT. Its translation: CASSYSSDTQYF.

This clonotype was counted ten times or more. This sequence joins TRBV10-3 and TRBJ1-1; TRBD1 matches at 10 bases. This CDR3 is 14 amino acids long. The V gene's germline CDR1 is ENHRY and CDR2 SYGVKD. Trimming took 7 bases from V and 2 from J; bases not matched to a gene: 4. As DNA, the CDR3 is TGTGCCATCACCCGGGACAGGGGTAACACTGAAGCTTTCTTT. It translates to CAITRDRGNTEAFF.

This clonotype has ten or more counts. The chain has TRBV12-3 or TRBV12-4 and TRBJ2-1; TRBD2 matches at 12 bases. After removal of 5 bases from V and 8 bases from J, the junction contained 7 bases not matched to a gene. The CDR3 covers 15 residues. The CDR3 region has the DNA TGTGCCAGCAGTGCCGGACTAGCGGGACGGGATGAGCAGTTCTTC. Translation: CASSAGLAGRDEQFF.

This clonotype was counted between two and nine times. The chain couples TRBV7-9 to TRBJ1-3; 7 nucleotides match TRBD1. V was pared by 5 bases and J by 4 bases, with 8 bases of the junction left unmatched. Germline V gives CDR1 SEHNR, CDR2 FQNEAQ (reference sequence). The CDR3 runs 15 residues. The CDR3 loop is CASSPLTGSGNTIYF. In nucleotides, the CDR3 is TGTGCCAGCAGCCCACTGACAGGGTCCGGAAACACCATATATTTT.

The CDR3 is CASGLETGTEAFF. The CDR3 nucleotides read TGTGCTAGTGGTTTGGAGACAGGGACTGAAGCTTTCTTT. This sequence joins TRBV12-5 and TRBJ1-1; 7 nucleotides line up with TRBD1. CDR3 length: 13 amino acids. Germline CDR1 is LGHNT and CDR2 is FRNRAP. J gave up 5 bases and V 1 base, and 1 base lay outside the gene matches.

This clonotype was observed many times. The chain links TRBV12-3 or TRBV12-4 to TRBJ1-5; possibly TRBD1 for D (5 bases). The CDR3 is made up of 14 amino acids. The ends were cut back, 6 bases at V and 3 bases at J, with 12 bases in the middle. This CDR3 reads CASRTGPDNQPQHF. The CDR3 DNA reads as TGTGCCAGCAGGACGGGGCCGGACAATCAGCCCCAGCATTTT.

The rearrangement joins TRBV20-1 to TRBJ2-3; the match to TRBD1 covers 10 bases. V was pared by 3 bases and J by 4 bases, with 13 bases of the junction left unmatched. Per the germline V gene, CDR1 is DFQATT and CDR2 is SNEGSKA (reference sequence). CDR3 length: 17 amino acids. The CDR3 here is CSASDEIGQGVADTQYF. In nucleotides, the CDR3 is TGCAGTGCTAGCGATGAGATCGGACAGGGGGTGGCAGATACGCAGTATTTT.